A single sample is the source of the 3 T cell receptor beta chains below, sequenced in a study of OX40 agonist ivuxolimab in advanced cancers. Produced via immunoSEQ multiplex PCR; TCRdb's table is partial and in-frame only. Of more than 45,000 clones listed, around nine tenths were seen once; the top ten hold around 1.5%. The starting material was CD4+ or CD8+ T cells sorted from blood, obtained in a trial of the OX40 agonist ivuxolimab. The receptor source for this set is an adult with an advanced solid tumor such as melanoma, head and neck, liver or kidney cancer.

This rearrangement joins TRBV15 to TRBJ2-3, with 10 bases matching TRBD1. The CDR3 spans 15 residues. CDR1 and CDR2 from the germline V gene are LNHNV and YYDKDF (reference sequence). V lost 3 bases, J lost 4 bases, and 4 bases stayed unmatched. CDR3 nucleotides: TGTGCCACCAGCAGGGGACAGGGGTCCGCAGATACGCAGTATTTT. Amino acid sequence: CATSRGQGSADTQYF.

The chain uses TRBV28 and TRBJ2-7; 7 nucleotides align to TRBD1. The CDR3 totals 14 residues. V dropped 6 bases and J dropped 2; count of bases not matched to a gene: 7. CDR1 is MDHEN and CDR2 is SYDVKM in the germline V gene. This CDR3 reads CASRKGTVPYEQYF. For the CDR3, the DNA is TGTGCCAGCAGGAAAGGGACAGTCCCCTACGAGCAGTACTTC.

The chain has TRBV5-1 and TRBJ1-2; D is uncertain. Deletions cut 5 bases from V and 6 bases from J, with 8 bases between. The V gene's germline CDR1 is SGHRS and CDR2 YFSETQ. The CDR3 covers 11 residues. The CDR3 DNA follows: TGCGCCAGCAGTGGGGAGGATGGCTACACCTTC. This encodes CASSGEDGYTF.